This T cell receptor beta chain was recovered during a study of T cells in localized non-small cell lung cancer. A note on this clone: As yet, its antigen is unknown.

Findings of the study overall: Appearing in adjacent lung were a median 57 of the top 100 tumor clones. As only one tumor region underwent sequencing, heterogeneity remains possible. The highest T cell clonality was in uninvolved adjacent lung, above tumor.

Trimming shortened V by 2 bases and J by 7 bases, and 5 bases separated the two germline ends. Germline values: CDR1 SGHTA, CDR2 FQGNSA. CDR3 length: 11 residues. The repertoire was sequenced with immunoSEQ multiplex PCR; TCRdb's copy has only in-frame clones and lacks some. This sample yields approximately 57,000 clones, of which 86% are seen a single time; approximately 5.6% belongs to the top ten. Material: peripheral blood, obtained before any cancer treatment. The chain links TRBV7-2 to TRBJ1-1; D is unclear. This sequence originates from a woman aged 35-75 years with stage I lung adenocarcinoma. The CDR3 DNA sequence: TGTGCCAGCAGCTTACTCCTTGAAGCTTTCTTT. This sequence encodes CASSLLLEAFF. The variable domain in full, completed from reference TRBV7-2 and TRBJ1-1, reads GAGVSQSPSNKVTEKGKDVELRCDPISGHTALYWYRQSLGQGLEFLIYFQGNSAPDKSGLPSDRFSAERTGGSVSTLTIQRTQQEDSAVYLCASSLLLEAFFGQGTRLTVV.